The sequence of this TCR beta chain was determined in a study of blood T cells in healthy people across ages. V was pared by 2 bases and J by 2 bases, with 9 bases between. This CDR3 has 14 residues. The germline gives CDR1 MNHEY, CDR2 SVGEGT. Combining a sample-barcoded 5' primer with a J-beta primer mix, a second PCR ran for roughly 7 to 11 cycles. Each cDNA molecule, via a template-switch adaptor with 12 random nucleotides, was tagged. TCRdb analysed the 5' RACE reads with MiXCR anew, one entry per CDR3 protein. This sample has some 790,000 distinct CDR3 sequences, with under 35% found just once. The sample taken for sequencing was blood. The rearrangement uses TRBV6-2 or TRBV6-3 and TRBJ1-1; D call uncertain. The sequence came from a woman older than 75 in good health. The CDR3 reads CASSYPPFNTEAFF. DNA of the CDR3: TGTGCCAGCAGTTACCCTCCTTTTAACACTGAAGCTTTCTTT.